This entry describes one T cell receptor beta chain. This sample was taken from a study of graft-versus-host responses after intestinal transplantation. Germline V CDR1 and CDR2: MNHNY, SVGAGI (reference sequence). CDR3 size: 14 residues. Trimming stripped 1 base from V and 6 bases from J, with 12 bases between. Intraepithelial plus lamina propria lymphocytes were released by processing graft tissue. Clones were sequenced by immunoSEQ multiplex PCR, and TCRdb holds only the in-frame ones, with some missing. The sample has approximately 12,000 clones; under 85% are singletons. The sequence came from a human patient who received an intestinal transplant, so some T cells may come from the graft donor. Source: ileum tissue, taken 23 days after intestinal transplant. The chain combines TRBV6-6 with TRBJ1-2; unclear D gene. In DNA form, the CDR3 reads TGTGCCAGCAGTTACTACGGGCAGGTGGATGGCTACACCTTC. Its protein is CASSYYGQVDGYTF.